This T cell receptor (beta chain) was captured in a study of T cell responses to AZD1222 COVID-19 vaccine. Study-wide results and caveats: Only 5 or 6 individuals given AZD1222 were seropositive at baseline. Two doses of AZD1222 preceded a rise in Spike-specific TCR breadth and depth. Repertoire samples came only from after the peak T cell response.

Produced via immunoSEQ multiplex PCR; TCRdb's table is partial and in-frame only. The table lists 200,000 to 250,000 clones, 85% to 95% of them singletons. Germline assignment: CDR1 MDHEN and CDR2 SYDVKM. Trimming pared 6 bases from V and 7 bases from J, leaving 10 bases between. The CDR3 is made up of 13 amino acids. With respect to this clone: Its antigen is undetermined.

Sequences were derived from peripheral blood, sampled on day 0 of MenACWY control vaccination. The source is an adult in good health. The V and J genes are TRBV28 and TRBJ1-6; no reliable D call. CDR3 nucleotide sequence: TGTGCCAGCAGGTATAGGGTAAATTCACCCCTCCACTTT. Translation: CASRYRVNSPLHF. Filled out from reference TRBV28 and TRBJ1-6, the complete variable domain reads DVKVTQSSRYLVKRTGEKVFLECVQDMDHENMFWYRQDPGLGLRLIYFSYDVKMKEKGDIPEGYSVSREKKERFSLILESASTNQTSMYLCASRYRVNSPLHFGNGTRLTVT.